This T cell receptor (beta chain) was retrieved from a study of cytomegalovirus exposure and HLA in healthy donors (dated by TCRdb to 2016 to 2017). Background on the whole study: According to an earlier analysis of a few hundred of the donors, 150 million to 200 million T cells yielded 117 million unique TCR beta sequences and around 300 Gb of sequence data. An early release covering roughly 600 HLA-typed donors comprised about 320 gigabases of sequencing data and around 85 million unique TCR sequences. Among the approximately 420 genotyped donors, roughly 80% belonged to the genetic ancestry cluster associated with self-reported Caucasian donors. The study was designed to test whether signatures of past pathogen exposure could be identified by cataloging public T cell receptors. The study profiled the T cell repertoires of approximately 700 subjects by immunosequencing and related them to cytomegalovirus serostatus. In addition to the first cohort of 666 subjects, a separate validation cohort of 130 or so different subjects was used. The study combined high-throughput TCR immunosequencing, statistical association of individual TCRs with disease status, and machine learning to predict cytomegalovirus infection status. A later analysis re-analyzed previously published TCR beta repertoires from 650 to 800 donors and added high-resolution HLA genotyping to study TCR occurrence patterns. Rather than using new phenotypic data, the later analysis identified candidate immune exposures from TCR beta sequences and from how often those sequences occurred across donors. To decide whether each TCR beta V gene segment behaved as functional or pseudogenic, an earlier analysis of approximately 600 of the donors relied on high-throughput TCR beta sequencing. Donor age, sex, ethnicity and CMV serostatus were compiled together with the repertoire data. In a later genetic analysis, genome-wide SNP genotypes for 398 of the 666 donors were used, and that subset was treated as a discovery cohort. All discovery cohort repertoires had been generated on a single sequencing platform. HLA typing included class I and class II loci at four-digit resolution. The number of typed donors differed by locus: about 620-630 for A, B, C, DRB1 and DQB1; some 500 for DQA1; 606 for DPA1; and about 470 for DPB1. Five DR-DQ haplotypes were handled as single units for association and clustering because linkage in the cohort was strong. On average, around 240,000 unique TCR beta nucleotide sequences were sequenced per donor among some 430 genotyped donors of the cohort, with 15% to 20% of those sequences being non-productive. Study-wide conclusions, independent of this receptor: Compared with the approximately 720-donor mean, donors in an Asian-associated ancestry cluster had fewer N-insertions in productive TCRs, according to a later genetic analysis. Only TCR beta chains were sequenced in this cohort, and the absence of alpha or paired-chain data limited detectable features. A further reported finding was that TCR beta sequences accurately predicted the HLA-A and HLA-B alleles for most subjects in the first cohort. In a later analysis, most CMV-associated TCR beta chains were found to appear HLA-restricted, with HLA associations seemingly driven largely by CMV exposure. Assigning TCR associations to individual alleles was difficult when HLA alleles, especially DR and DQ, strongly co-occurred. For the cohort, immune exposure information was limited to CMV serostatus. In a later analysis, several top co-occurrence clusters were reported to appear linked to parvovirus B19, influenza, CMV and Epstein-Barr virus. A total of fewer than 200 TCR beta chains were listed by the study as associated with cytomegalovirus. The sequencing pipeline was judged likely to have produced a cluster of highly shared sequence variants as a technical artifact. An earlier analysis of some 560 of the donors showed that most TCR beta V segments appeared in productive rearrangements either about 87% or about 30% of the time, which broadly matched IMGT annotations. Some IMGT-functional V segments, including TRBV6-2 and TRBV6-3, could not be distinguished by the 87-base-pair reads and were therefore excluded. In a later analysis, TCR association rates were found to vary across HLA loci, with the most associated TCRs seen for DRB1 alleles and the fewest for HLA-C alleles. Correlated functional status among segregating V segments might be attributable to linkage disequilibrium, but an unknown experimental factor could not be ruled out. Because HLA typing was unavailable for some donors at each locus, only the typed subset was used in association tests. In a later analysis, HLA-associated TCR beta chains were found to be more clonally expanded and to have lower generation probabilities than equally common non-associated chains. Because counts were too low, approximately 18 rarely observed V segments, including chromosome 9 orphons, were excluded from the earlier analysis of several hundred of the donors. While some public TCRs were present in many individuals, most TCR sequences turned up only very rarely across donors. Specific HLA alleles were associated with 15,000 to 20,000 TCR beta sequences at a false discovery rate of 0.05 in a later analysis. Roughly uniform sequencing depth across donors was assumed in presence/absence analyses, although this assumption may not hold. In a later genetic analysis, a missense DCLRE1C variant was associated with V-gene and J-gene trimming of TCR beta chains, and the association was replicated in an independent cohort. In both the original and validation cohorts, the classifier was reported to diagnose cytomegalovirus status with high specificity and sensitivity. In vitro tests confirmed that a few of the cytomegalovirus-associated TCR beta chains recognize cytomegalovirus antigens. It was suggested by the authors that the approach could potentially be generalized to other disease states and immunological phenotypes.

The cohort comprised some 700 healthy bone marrow donors. Cohort members were all nominally healthy when sampled, although unrecorded immune exposures were likely present. The donor was CMV seronegative and belonged to the group of more than 300 seronegative cohort members. Each donor provided a peripheral blood sample, and peripheral blood mononuclear cells were used for TCR beta sequencing. The Qiagen DNeasy Blood Extraction Kit was used to extract genomic DNA from the blood cell samples. Receptor amplification or capture employed the immunoSEQ multiplex PCR assay. For the multiplex PCR, a mixture combining 60 forward primers for TCR Vbeta segments and 13 reverse primers for TCR Jbeta segments was used. The CDR3 region of rearranged TCR beta genes was amplified from genomic DNA with a multiplex PCR assay. The Illumina HiSeq System was used to sequence the amplified TCR beta libraries as 87-base-pair reads. From the authors' description of their analysis: A later analysis tallied roughly 76 million unique TCR beta chains across the 640 or so repertoires, and approximately 12 million of those chains were shared by two or more donors. Raw reads were error-corrected and collapsed into unique sequences by a nearest-neighbor algorithm in which closely related sequences were merged to remove PCR and sequencing errors. To assign V, D and J gene segments, CDR3 sequences were aligned to IMGT reference sequences. For a sequence to be retained, at least a six-nucleotide match to both a V gene segment and a J gene segment was required. Rearrangements were called productive when the CDR3 lacked stop codons and stayed in frame with V and J; all others were non-productive. CDR3 was defined according to IMGT convention as the region running from the second conserved V-encoded cysteine to the conserved J-encoded phenylalanine. The earlier analysis of approximately 500 of the donors excluded sequences that lacked an unambiguous match to a single V gene segment. In an earlier analysis of approximately 590 of the donors, V segments were called functional above 56.7% productive rearrangements and were called segregating when the between-donor standard deviation exceeded 5%. A statistical classification framework was built to diagnose cytomegalovirus status from the catalog of TCR beta chain sequences. V and J gene assignment, in a later analysis, came from comparing TCR nucleotide sequences with IMGT/GENE-DB human TR gene sequences. A later analysis assigned CDR3 sequences and most-parsimonious VDJ recombination scenarios with the TCRdist pipeline. In a later analysis, each TCR beta chain was defined by its CDR3 amino acid sequence together with its V-gene family, and reads lacking a unique V-gene family were excluded. In a later analysis, some 600 highly shared, low-generation-probability nucleotide sequences were removed to address suspected cross-contamination and a sequencing artifact. In a later analysis, a clonal expansion index for each public chain was calculated from normalized within-repertoire ranks of inferred template counts. In a later analysis, generation probabilities were computed with a VDJ recombination model fitted to out-of-frame rearrangements, and the resulting probabilities were checked against IGoR. Hypergeometric tests were used in a later analysis to score TCR-TCR, TCR-HLA and TCR-CMV co-occurrence, with a repertoire-size bias correction applied to the TCR pairs. A later analysis estimated false discovery rates by permuting HLA or CMV assignments 20 times. In a later analysis, co-occurring TCRs were grouped using DBSCAN, and TCRdist sequence similarity was added for clustering within HLA-allele-positive subsets. For co-occurrence clustering, repertoires with fewer than 30,000 or more than 120,000 public chains were excluded, along with five repertoires with anomalous nucleotide sharing. TCRdb mirrors the immuneACCESS table, restricted to in-frame sequences. Some clones are absent from its copies; in checked studies, under half trace to an unresolved V gene, and the reason for the others is unknown. V, J and clone size are those of that table, while D and trimming were read from the DNA. For this sample the table gives roughly 200,000 clones, of which about 78% were detected only once. Under 2.5% of the sample rests with the top ten.

With regard to this clone: Its antigen is unknown. Base-call qualities are not available, and no considerably larger clone is one nucleotide away.

Trimming leaves V shorter by 4 bases and J shorter by 4 bases, with the junction holding 2 bases beyond the gene matches. CDR1 is given as SGHNT and CDR2 as YYREEE, both from the germline V gene (reference sequence). Taken from cysteine to phenylalanine, the CDR3 has 12 residues. The read is trimmed to its CDR3 DNA, 36 bases read in frame from base 1. Sequenced material: PBMCs. The TCR sequence derives from a man between 60 and 70 years old in good health and CMV-seronegative. The sequence links TRBV5-4 to TRBJ2-7; 7 junctional bases match TRBD1. The nucleotide sequence reads as follows: TGTGCCAGCAGCCGGACAGGTTACGAGCAGTACTTC. Its protein reads: CASSRTGYEQYF.